The 29 T cell receptor beta chains listed next were all sequenced from one sample in a study of cytomegalovirus exposure and HLA in healthy donors. Repertoires were generated with immunoSEQ multiplex PCR, while TCRdb's copy carries only in-frame clones and drops some. The data contain roughly 79,000 clones, about 92% of them seen just once; the ten biggest clones take up approximately 0.67%. The specimen was PBMCs. Receptors originate from a young man in good health and CMV-seronegative.

J is TRBJ1-2 and V is TRBV9; 8 positions agree with TRBD1. V lost 4 bases, J lost 3 bases, and 8 bases stayed unmatched. Germline assignment: CDR1 SGDLS and CDR2 YYNGEE. This CDR3 is built from 15 residues. CDR3 sequence (DNA): TGTGCCAGCAGCAAAACAGGGGGGCTACACTATGGCTACACCTTC. As protein: CASSKTGGLHYGYTF.

The chain links TRBV6-5 to TRBJ2-7; 9 bases fit TRBD2. The V segment lost 6 bases and the J segment 4 bases; nucleotides outside the gene matches: 10. This CDR3 is 15 amino acids long. The V gene's germline CDR1 is MNHEY and CDR2 SVGAGI. CDR3 amino acids: CASRDVLAGGYEQYF. The CDR3 nucleotides are TGTGCCAGCAGGGACGTACTAGCGGGCGGTTACGAGCAGTACTTC.

The chain links TRBV10-3 to TRBJ2-1; 10 bases fit TRBD1. The CDR3 has 15 residues. V shed 5 bases, J shed 6 bases, and the junction held 7 bases outside the gene matches. The germline gives CDR1 ENHRY, CDR2 SYGVKD. The CDR3 DNA sequence: TGTGCCATCAGTTTCCGGGACAGGGGCCGCAATGAGCAGTTCTTC. Translated: CAISFRDRGRNEQFF.

The chain links TRBV6-5 to TRBJ1-2; D possibly corresponds to TRBD1 (5 bases). There are 16 residues in the CDR3. V lost 0 bases and J lost 3, with 14 bases in between. The germline gives CDR1 MNHEY, CDR2 SVGAGI. CDR3 sequence: CASSYSMPEGDYGYTF. The CDR3 region has the DNA TGTGCCAGCAGTTACTCGATGCCAGAAGGGGACTATGGCTACACCTTC.

The chain links TRBV19 to TRBJ1-4; TRBD1 matches at 9 bases. The junction had 7 bases not matched to a gene; V was cut back by 6 bases and J by 8 bases. Germline V CDR1 and CDR2: LNHDA, SQIVND (reference sequence). This CDR3 region has 14 residues. For the CDR3, the DNA is TGTGCCAGTAGGCCGGGACAGGGTCGCGAAAAACTGTTTTTT. Translation: CASRPGQGREKLFF.

The chain uses TRBV11-3 and TRBJ2-7; 7 bases line up with TRBD1. Trimming cost V 5 bases and J 6 bases; bases outside gene matches: 7. Germline values: CDR1 SGHNT, CDR2 YENEEA. This CDR3 is 13 amino acids long. For the CDR3, the DNA is TGTGCCAGCAGCACCGGGACAGTCGGCGAGCAGTACTTC. It codes for CASSTGTVGEQYF.

This clone has a single count. The chain recombines TRBV10-3 with TRBJ2-4, with D tentatively TRBD2 (5 bases). The CDR3 totals 14 residues. The ends were cut back, 2 bases at V and 3 bases at J, with 8 bases in the middle. Germline assignment: CDR1 ENHRY and CDR2 SYGVKD. The DNA for the CDR3 is TGTGCCATCAGTGAGGGAGGCAGCAAAAACATTCAGTACTTC. Translating it yields CAISEGGSKNIQYF.

This clone was seen only a few times. The chain recombines TRBV27 with TRBJ1-1; D may be TRBD1 (5 bases). V lost 0 bases to trimming and J lost 4 bases, with 6 bases between them. CDR3 length: 13 amino acids. Per germline, CDR1 MNHEY and CDR2 SMNVEV (reference sequence). As DNA, the CDR3 is TGTGCCAGCAGTTTATCGGGGGGCACTGAAGCTTTCTTT. Amino acid sequence: CASSLSGGTEAFF.

The genes are TRBV27 and TRBJ1-4; D perhaps matches TRBD1 (5 bases). Between the trimmed V and J ends, which lost 6 bases and 8 bases, there was a span of 16 bases. The CDR3 is 14 amino acids. Germline assignment: CDR1 MNHEY and CDR2 SMNVEV (reference sequence). The CDR3 DNA follows: TGTGCCAGCAGACGGGCAGGGTTCAGGGAAAAACTGTTTTTT. Protein: CASRRAGFREKLFF.

The chain links TRBV27 to TRBJ2-2; D is possibly TRBD1 (6 bases). Germline loops: CDR1 MNHEY, CDR2 SMNVEV (reference sequence). This CDR3 comprises 14 residues. V lost 1 base, J lost 6 bases, and 9 bases lay in between. CDR3 bases: TGTGCCAGCAGTTTATTAGGGGGTCCCGGGGAGCTGTTTTTT. Translating it yields CASSLLGGPGELFF.

The chain joins TRBV2 to TRBJ2-1, with a possible D match to TRBD2 (5 bases). The CDR3 totals 12 residues. Germline CDR1 SNHLY, CDR2 FYNNEI. Trimming stripped 7 bases from V and 6 bases from J, with 10 bases between. For the CDR3, the DNA is TGTGCCAGCAAGGGAGCCGCCAATGAGCAGTTCTTC. Translation: CASKGAANEQFF.

This sequence joins TRBV5-1 and TRBJ1-2, with a possible D match to TRBD1 (6 bases). Germline values: CDR1 SGHRS, CDR2 YFSETQ. The CDR3 loop spans 12 amino acids. The V end was cut by 5 bases, the J end by 5 bases, with 10 bases between. The DNA for the CDR3 is TGCGCCAGCAGGGGCAGGGGTTATGGCTACACCTTC. Protein product: CASRGRGYGYTF.

The chain carries TRBV11-2 and TRBJ2-4; tentative D call: TRBD2 (7 bases). CDR1 and CDR2 (germline): SGHAT, FQNNGV. This CDR3 contains 19 residues. V lost 0 bases and J lost 0, with 18 bases in between. DNA of the CDR3: TGTGCCAGCAGCTTAGATGGACAGCGGGGCTTGTTAGCCAAAAACATTCAGTACTTC. Encoded protein: CASSLDGQRGLLAKNIQYF.

J is TRBJ2-2 and V is TRBV7-6; tentatively, D is TRBD2 (6 bases). This CDR3 is built from 16 residues. Germline CDR1 is SGHVS and CDR2 is FNYEAQ. Trimming left V 5 bases short and J 2 bases short, with 15 bases between. CDR3 residues: CASSPQAGRNTGELFF. The DNA of the CDR3 is TGTGCCAGCAGCCCCCAGGCGGGGAGAAACACCGGGGAGCTGTTTTTT. The variable domain in full, with the rest retrieved from reference TRBV7-6 and TRBJ2-2, is GAGVSQSPRYKVTKRGQDVALRCDPISGHVSLYWYRQALGQGPEFLTYFNYEAQQDKSGLPNDRFSAERPEGSISTLTIQRTEQRDSAMYRCASSPQAGRNTGELFFGEGSRLTVL.

This clone was counted only a few times. This chain uses TRBV6-1 with TRBJ1-6; D perhaps matches TRBD1 (6 bases). Trimming removed 6 bases from V and 10 bases from J, with 16 bases in between. This CDR3 spans 14 amino acids. Germline loops: CDR1 MNHNS, CDR2 SASEGT. CDR3 protein: CASSGLAGESPLHF. Here the CDR3 DNA reads TGTGCCAGCAGCGGCCTCGCAGGGGAATCACCCCTCCACTTT.

The V gene is TRBV5-5, the J gene TRBJ1-5; 9 bases are shared with TRBD1. Trimming took 4 bases from V and 4 from J; bases not matched to a gene: 12. This CDR3 is built from 17 residues. CDR1 is SGHKS and CDR2 is YYEKEE in the germline V gene (reference sequence). The CDR3 reads CASSRRARDRVNQPQHF. CDR3 nucleotide sequence: TGTGCCAGCAGCAGGAGGGCTCGGGACAGGGTGAATCAGCCCCAGCATTTT.

The chain couples TRBV5-1 to TRBJ2-1; possibly TRBD1 for D (5 bases). CDR1 is SGHRS, CDR2 YFSETQ, per germline. The CDR3 loop spans 14 amino acids. The germline V and J ends were trimmed by 0 bases and 10 bases, with 14 bases remaining between them. The CDR3 DNA reads as TGCGCCAGCAGCTTGGAAGTTAACGGACAAGAGCAGTTCTTC. This encodes CASSLEVNGQEQFF.

The chain recombines TRBV11-2 with TRBJ2-7, with 7 bases matching TRBD1. J lost 2 bases, V lost 1 base, and 8 bases had no gene match. This CDR3 is built from 16 residues. CDR1 and CDR2 (germline): SGHAT, FQNNGV. The chain's CDR3 is CASSLGPGQAAYEQYF. In DNA form, the CDR3 reads TGTGCCAGCAGCTTAGGCCCCGGACAGGCTGCCTACGAGCAGTACTTC.

This chain connects TRBV7-5 to TRBJ2-6; the D segment call TRBD2 is taken from the table without a DNA check. TRBV7-5 corresponds to a pseudogene. The CDR3 is 19 amino acids. The CDR3 DNA reads as TGTGCCGGGAGGGGAGCGGGGGGCGAAGAGCATTCTGGGGCCAACGTCCTGACTTTC. This gives the protein CAGRGAGGEEHSGANVLTF.

This chain joins TRBV14 and TRBJ1-2, with D perhaps matching TRBD1 (6 bases). Germline V gene sequence: CDR1 SGHDN, CDR2 FVKESK. The V end was cut by 2 bases, the J end by 8 bases, with 12 bases between. The CDR3 has 13 amino acids. CDR3 in DNA: TGTGCCAGCAGCCAAAGACAGGCGAGGGGCTACACCTTC. This codes for CASSQRQARGYTF.

The chain is built from TRBV6-1 and TRBJ1-5, with 8 bases fitting TRBD1. CDR3 length equals 19 residues. V lost 3 bases to trimming and J lost 2 bases; unmatched junction nucleotides: 15. Germline V lookup: CDR1 MNHNS, CDR2 SASEGT. The DNA for the CDR3 is TGTGCCAGCAGTGAGTTGTTACAGGGGGTAGGCGGCGGCAATCAGCCCCAGCATTTT. Amino acids: CASSELLQGVGGGNQPQHF.

The V call is TRBV19, the J call TRBJ2-1, with 10 nucleotides matching TRBD2. V lost 3 bases, J lost 9 bases, and 8 bases stayed unmatched. This CDR3 has 15 residues. The V gene's germline CDR1 is LNHDA and CDR2 SQIVND (reference sequence). The CDR3 nucleotides read TGTGCCAGTAGTATTAGCCTAGCGGGAGTAAGTGAGCAGTTCTTC. It yields the protein CASSISLAGVSEQFF.

The genes are TRBV25-1 and TRBJ1-2, with D hard to call. CDR1 MGHDK and CDR2 SYGVNS come from the germline V gene. V lost 4 bases to trimming and J lost 3 bases, with 12 bases between them. The CDR3 length is 14 residues. CDR3 bases: TGTGCCAGCAGTGTCCCGGAGGTGGACTATGGCTACACCTTC. As protein: CASSVPEVDYGYTF.

This clone was seen once. The rearrangement uses TRBV4-2 and TRBJ2-5; TRBD1 is a possible D gene (6 bases). The CDR3 loop spans 15 amino acids. Germline lookup yields CDR1 LGHNA and CDR2 YNFKEQ. With 0 bases removed from V and 5 bases from J, the gap between germline ends came to 13 bases. CDR3 in amino acids: CASSQEAGELETQYF. The CDR3 nucleotides read TGTGCCAGCAGCCAAGAGGCAGGGGAATTGGAGACCCAGTACTTC.

This clone showed up just a few times. The CDR3 region is CASSFTGRVTEAFF. The CDR3 coding sequence is TGTGCCAGCAGCTTCACAGGGAGGGTCACTGAAGCTTTCTTT. This chain connects TRBV5-6 to TRBJ1-1; TRBD1 is a possible D gene (6 bases). The V gene lost 2 bases and the J gene lost 4 bases, with 12 bases spanning the gap. This CDR3 region has 14 residues. Germline values: CDR1 SGHDT, CDR2 YYEEEE.

This chain links TRBV29-1 with TRBJ1-2; no clear D gene. The CDR3 has 14 amino acids. Trimming pared 0 bases from V and 4 bases from J, leaving 12 bases between. Germline V lookup: CDR1 SQVTM, CDR2 ANQGSEA. CDR3 loop: CSVEDTVLSYGYTF. CDR3 DNA: TGCAGCGTTGAAGACACAGTGCTTAGCTATGGCTACACCTTC.

The rearrangement uses TRBV5-4 and TRBJ1-1, with 7 bases fitting TRBD1. Germline V lookup: CDR1 SGHNT, CDR2 YYREEE (reference sequence). V was clipped by 4 bases and J by 1 base; unmatched bases: 7. There are 15 residues in the CDR3. CDR3 amino acids: CASSPRTGTNTEAFF. CDR3 in DNA: TGTGCCAGCAGCCCAAGGACAGGAACGAACACTGAAGCTTTCTTT.

The rearrangement uses TRBV19 and TRBJ2-4; TRBD2 matches 13 bases. V trimming: 6 bases; J trimming: 7 bases; junction bases outside the gene matches: 3. The germline V gene encodes CDR1 LNHDA and CDR2 SQIVND (reference sequence). This CDR3 has 14 amino acids. CDR3 sequence reads: CASRLAGGRNIQYF. The DNA of the CDR3 is TGTGCCAGTAGACTAGCGGGAGGGAGGAACATTCAGTACTTC.

V and J are TRBV29-1 and TRBJ1-2; no clear D. Trimming took 1 base from V and 5 from J, leaving 8 bases between them. Germline V lookup: CDR1 SQVTM, CDR2 ANQGSEA. This CDR3 contains 12 residues. Here the CDR3 DNA reads TGCAGCGTTGAAGGTAGTAGTTATGGCTACACCTTC. Translation: CSVEGSSYGYTF.